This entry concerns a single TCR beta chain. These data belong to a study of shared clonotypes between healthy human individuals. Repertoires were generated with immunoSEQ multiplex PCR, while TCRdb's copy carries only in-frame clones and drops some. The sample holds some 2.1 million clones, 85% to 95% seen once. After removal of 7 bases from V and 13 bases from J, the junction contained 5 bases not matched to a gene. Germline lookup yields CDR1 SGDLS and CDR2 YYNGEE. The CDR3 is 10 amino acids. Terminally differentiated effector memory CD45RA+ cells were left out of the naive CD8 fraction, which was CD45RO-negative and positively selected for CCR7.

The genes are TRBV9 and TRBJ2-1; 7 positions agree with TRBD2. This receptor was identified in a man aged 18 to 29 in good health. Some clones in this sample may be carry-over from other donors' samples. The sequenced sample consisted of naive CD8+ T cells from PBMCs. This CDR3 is CASAGAHQFF. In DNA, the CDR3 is TGTGCCAGCGCGGGAGCGCACCAGTTCTTC.